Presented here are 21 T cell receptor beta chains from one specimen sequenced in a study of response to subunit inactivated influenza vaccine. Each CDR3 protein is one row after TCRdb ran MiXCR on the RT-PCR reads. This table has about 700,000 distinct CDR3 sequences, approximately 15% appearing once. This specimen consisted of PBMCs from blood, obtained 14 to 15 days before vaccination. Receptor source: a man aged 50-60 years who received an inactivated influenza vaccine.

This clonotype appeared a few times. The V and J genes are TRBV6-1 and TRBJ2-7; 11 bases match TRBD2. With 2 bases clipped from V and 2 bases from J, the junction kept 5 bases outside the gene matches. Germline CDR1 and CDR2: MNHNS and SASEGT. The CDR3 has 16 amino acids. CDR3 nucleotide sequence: TGTGCCAGCAGTGAATCGGCTAGCGGGAGGACCTACGAGCAGTACTTC. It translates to CASSESASGRTYEQYF.

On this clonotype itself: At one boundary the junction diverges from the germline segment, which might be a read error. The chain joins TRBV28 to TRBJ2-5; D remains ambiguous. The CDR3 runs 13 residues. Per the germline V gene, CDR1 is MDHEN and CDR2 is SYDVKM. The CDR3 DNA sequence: TGTGCCTGCAGTTGGGGTAACCAAGAGACCCAGTACTTC. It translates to CACSWGNQETQYF.

CDR3 coding DNA: TGCGCCAGCAGCTTGGCCATGACAGGTCCCGGCGTTGGCTACACCTTC. It specifies CASSLAMTGPGVGYTF. The chain combines TRBV5-1 with TRBJ1-2, with D possibly TRBD1 on 6 matching bases. The CDR3 consists of 16 residues. Looked up from germline, CDR1 is SGHRS and CDR2 is YFSETQ. V was cut by 0 bases and J by 7 bases, with 19 bases left in between.

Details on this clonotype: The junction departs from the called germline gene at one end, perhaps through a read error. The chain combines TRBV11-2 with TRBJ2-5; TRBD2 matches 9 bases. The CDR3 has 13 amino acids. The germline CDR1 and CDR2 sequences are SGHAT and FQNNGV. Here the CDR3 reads CASSSPGTSQVKF. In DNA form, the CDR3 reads TGTGCCAGCAGCTCCCCAGGGACTAGCCAGGTTAAATTC.

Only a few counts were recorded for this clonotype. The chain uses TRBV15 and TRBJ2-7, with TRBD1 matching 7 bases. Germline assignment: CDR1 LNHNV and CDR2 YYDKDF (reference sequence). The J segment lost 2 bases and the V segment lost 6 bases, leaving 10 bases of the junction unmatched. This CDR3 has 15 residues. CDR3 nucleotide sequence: TGTGCCACCAGTCTTCACCGGGACAGCCCCTACGAGCAGTACTTC. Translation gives CATSLHRDSPYEQYF.

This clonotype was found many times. CDR3 in DNA: TGTGCCAGCAGCCCCCTCATTGGCACAGATACGCAGTATTTT. This sequence encodes CASSPLIGTDTQYF. The chain links TRBV7-9 to TRBJ2-3; no reliable D call. V was shortened by 5 bases and J by 1 base, with 10 bases between the two germline ends. This CDR3 spans 14 amino acids. Per germline, CDR1 SEHNR and CDR2 FQNEAQ (reference sequence).

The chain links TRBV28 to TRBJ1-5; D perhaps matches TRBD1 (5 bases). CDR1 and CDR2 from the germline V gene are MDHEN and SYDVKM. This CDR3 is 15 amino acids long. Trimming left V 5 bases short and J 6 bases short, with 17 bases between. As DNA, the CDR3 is TGTGCCAGCAGTCCCCTTCGGGACGCCCCTCAGCCCCAGCATTTT. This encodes CASSPLRDAPQPQHF.

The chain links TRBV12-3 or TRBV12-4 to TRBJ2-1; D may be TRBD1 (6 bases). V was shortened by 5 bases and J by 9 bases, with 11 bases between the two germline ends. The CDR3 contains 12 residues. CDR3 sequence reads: CASSALGAEQFF. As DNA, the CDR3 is TGTGCCAGCAGTGCGTTGGGGGCTGAGCAGTTCTTC.

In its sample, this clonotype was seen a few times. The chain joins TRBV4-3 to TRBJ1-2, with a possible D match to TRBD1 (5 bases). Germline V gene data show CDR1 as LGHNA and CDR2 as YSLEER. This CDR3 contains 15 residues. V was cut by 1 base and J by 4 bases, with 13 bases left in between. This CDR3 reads CASSQGIGGVYGYTF. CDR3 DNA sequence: TGCGCCAGCAGCCAAGGGATCGGGGGGGTCTATGGCTACACCTTC.

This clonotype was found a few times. CDR3: CASSRGRATGELFF. The CDR3 DNA is TGTGCCAGCTCTCGAGGCCGAGCGACCGGGGAGCTGTTTTTT. This chain joins TRBV18 and TRBJ2-2; no definite D call. The CDR3 runs to 14 residues. The V and J ends lost 6 bases and 5 bases respectively, with 13 bases between them. Germline V lookup: CDR1 KGHSH, CDR2 LQKENI.

CDR3 loop: CASSQGTGKINEKLFF. The DNA of the CDR3 is TGTGCCAGCAGCCAAGGGACAGGGAAAATTAATGAAAAACTGTTTTTT. The chain joins TRBV9 to TRBJ1-4; 9 positions agree with TRBD1. The V and J ends lost 4 bases and 4 bases, in that order; junction bases with no gene match: 8. CDR3 length: 16 amino acids. The germline gives CDR1 SGDLS, CDR2 YYNGEE.

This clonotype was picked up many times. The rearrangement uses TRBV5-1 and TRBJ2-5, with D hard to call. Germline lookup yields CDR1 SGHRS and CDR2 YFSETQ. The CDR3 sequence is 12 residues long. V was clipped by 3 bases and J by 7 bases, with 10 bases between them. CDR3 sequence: CASSSDVGTQYF. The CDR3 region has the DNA TGCGCCAGCAGCTCCGACGTAGGGACCCAGTACTTC.

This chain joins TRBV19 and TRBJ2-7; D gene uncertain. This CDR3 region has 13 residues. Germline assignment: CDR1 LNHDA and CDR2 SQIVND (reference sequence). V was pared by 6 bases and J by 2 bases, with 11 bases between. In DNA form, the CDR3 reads TGTGCCAGTAGCACTATAACAGCCTACGAGCAGTACTTC. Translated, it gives CASSTITAYEQYF. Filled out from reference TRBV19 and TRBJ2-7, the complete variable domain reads DGGITQSPKYLFRKEGQNVTLSCEQNLNHDAMYWYRQDPGQGLRLIYYSQIVNDFQKGDIAEGYSVSREKKESFPLTVTSAQKNPTAFYLCASSTITAYEQYFGPGTRLTVT.

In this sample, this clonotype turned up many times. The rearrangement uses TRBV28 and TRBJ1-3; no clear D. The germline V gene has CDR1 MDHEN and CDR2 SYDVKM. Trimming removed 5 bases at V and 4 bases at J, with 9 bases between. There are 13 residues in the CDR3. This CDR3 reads CASSLIPGNTIYF. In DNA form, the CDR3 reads TGTGCCAGCAGTCTAATCCCCGGAAACACCATATATTTT.

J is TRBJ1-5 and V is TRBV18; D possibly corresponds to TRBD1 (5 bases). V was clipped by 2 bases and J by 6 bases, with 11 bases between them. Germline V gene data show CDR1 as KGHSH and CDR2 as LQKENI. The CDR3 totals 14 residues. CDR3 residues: CASSPNGAGQPQHF. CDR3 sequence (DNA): TGTGCCAGCTCACCAAATGGGGCAGGTCAGCCCCAGCATTTT.

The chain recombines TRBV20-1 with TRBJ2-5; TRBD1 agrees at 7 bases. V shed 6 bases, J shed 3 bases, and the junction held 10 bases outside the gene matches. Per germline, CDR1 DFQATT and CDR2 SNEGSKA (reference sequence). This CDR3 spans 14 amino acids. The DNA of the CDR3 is TGCAGTGCAAGAATCCCGGGACAGAAAGAGACCCAGTACTTC. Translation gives CSARIPGQKETQYF.

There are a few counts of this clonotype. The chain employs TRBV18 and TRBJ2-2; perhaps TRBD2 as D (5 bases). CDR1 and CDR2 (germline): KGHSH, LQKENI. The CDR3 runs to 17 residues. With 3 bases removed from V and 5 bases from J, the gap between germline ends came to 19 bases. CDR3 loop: CASSPSVGGRGTGELFF. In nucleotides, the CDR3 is TGTGCCAGCTCACCTTCGGTTGGCGGGCGAGGAACCGGGGAGCTGTTTTTT.

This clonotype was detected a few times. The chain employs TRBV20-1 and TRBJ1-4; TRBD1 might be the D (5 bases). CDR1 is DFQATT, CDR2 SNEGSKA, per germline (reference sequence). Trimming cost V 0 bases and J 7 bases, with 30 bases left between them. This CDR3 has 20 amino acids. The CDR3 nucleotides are TGCAGTGCTAGAGACCCCTCACCCGCAGGGAACCGACGTCTGGGTGAAAAACTGTTTTTT. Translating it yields CSARDPSPAGNRRLGEKLFF.

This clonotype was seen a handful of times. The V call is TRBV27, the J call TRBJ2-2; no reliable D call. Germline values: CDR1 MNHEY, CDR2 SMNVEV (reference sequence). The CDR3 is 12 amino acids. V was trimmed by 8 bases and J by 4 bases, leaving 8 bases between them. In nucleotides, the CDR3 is TGTGCCAGCGAAGGATCCACCGGGGAGCTGTTTTTT. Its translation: CASEGSTGELFF.

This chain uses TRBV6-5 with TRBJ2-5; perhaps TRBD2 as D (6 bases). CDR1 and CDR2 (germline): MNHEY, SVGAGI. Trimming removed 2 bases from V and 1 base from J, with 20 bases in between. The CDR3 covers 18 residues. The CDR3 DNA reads TGTGCCAGCAGTTACGGAGACACCGGAGGGGCTCTCCAAGAGACCCAGTACTTC. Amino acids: CASSYGDTGGALQETQYF.

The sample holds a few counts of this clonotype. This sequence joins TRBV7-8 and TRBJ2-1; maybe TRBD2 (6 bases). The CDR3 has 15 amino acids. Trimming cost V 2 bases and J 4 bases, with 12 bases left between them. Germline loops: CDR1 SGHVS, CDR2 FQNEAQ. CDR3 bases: TGTGCCAGCAGCTTATCGTTAGCGGAGTACAATGAGCAGTTCTTC. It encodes CASSLSLAEYNEQFF.